This TCR beta chain derives from a study of control samples from healthy donors and cancer patients. Sequencing was performed with immunoSEQ multiplex PCR; in TCRdb, only in-frame clones are kept and a portion is missing. The table includes about 130,000 clones, approximately 84% detected once. Germline V gene sequence: CDR1 SNHLY, CDR2 FYNNEI. CDR3 length equals 14 residues. V dropped 6 bases and J dropped 5; count of bases not matched to a gene: 9. The TCR was taken from a young man in good health. Sequencing was done on a sample of blood. V usage is TRBV2 and J usage is TRBJ2-5; 7 bases are a match to TRBD1. The CDR3, as DNA: TGTGCCAGCAGCCCAGGGACAGCTCCCGAGACCCAGTACTTC. It codes for CASSPGTAPETQYF.